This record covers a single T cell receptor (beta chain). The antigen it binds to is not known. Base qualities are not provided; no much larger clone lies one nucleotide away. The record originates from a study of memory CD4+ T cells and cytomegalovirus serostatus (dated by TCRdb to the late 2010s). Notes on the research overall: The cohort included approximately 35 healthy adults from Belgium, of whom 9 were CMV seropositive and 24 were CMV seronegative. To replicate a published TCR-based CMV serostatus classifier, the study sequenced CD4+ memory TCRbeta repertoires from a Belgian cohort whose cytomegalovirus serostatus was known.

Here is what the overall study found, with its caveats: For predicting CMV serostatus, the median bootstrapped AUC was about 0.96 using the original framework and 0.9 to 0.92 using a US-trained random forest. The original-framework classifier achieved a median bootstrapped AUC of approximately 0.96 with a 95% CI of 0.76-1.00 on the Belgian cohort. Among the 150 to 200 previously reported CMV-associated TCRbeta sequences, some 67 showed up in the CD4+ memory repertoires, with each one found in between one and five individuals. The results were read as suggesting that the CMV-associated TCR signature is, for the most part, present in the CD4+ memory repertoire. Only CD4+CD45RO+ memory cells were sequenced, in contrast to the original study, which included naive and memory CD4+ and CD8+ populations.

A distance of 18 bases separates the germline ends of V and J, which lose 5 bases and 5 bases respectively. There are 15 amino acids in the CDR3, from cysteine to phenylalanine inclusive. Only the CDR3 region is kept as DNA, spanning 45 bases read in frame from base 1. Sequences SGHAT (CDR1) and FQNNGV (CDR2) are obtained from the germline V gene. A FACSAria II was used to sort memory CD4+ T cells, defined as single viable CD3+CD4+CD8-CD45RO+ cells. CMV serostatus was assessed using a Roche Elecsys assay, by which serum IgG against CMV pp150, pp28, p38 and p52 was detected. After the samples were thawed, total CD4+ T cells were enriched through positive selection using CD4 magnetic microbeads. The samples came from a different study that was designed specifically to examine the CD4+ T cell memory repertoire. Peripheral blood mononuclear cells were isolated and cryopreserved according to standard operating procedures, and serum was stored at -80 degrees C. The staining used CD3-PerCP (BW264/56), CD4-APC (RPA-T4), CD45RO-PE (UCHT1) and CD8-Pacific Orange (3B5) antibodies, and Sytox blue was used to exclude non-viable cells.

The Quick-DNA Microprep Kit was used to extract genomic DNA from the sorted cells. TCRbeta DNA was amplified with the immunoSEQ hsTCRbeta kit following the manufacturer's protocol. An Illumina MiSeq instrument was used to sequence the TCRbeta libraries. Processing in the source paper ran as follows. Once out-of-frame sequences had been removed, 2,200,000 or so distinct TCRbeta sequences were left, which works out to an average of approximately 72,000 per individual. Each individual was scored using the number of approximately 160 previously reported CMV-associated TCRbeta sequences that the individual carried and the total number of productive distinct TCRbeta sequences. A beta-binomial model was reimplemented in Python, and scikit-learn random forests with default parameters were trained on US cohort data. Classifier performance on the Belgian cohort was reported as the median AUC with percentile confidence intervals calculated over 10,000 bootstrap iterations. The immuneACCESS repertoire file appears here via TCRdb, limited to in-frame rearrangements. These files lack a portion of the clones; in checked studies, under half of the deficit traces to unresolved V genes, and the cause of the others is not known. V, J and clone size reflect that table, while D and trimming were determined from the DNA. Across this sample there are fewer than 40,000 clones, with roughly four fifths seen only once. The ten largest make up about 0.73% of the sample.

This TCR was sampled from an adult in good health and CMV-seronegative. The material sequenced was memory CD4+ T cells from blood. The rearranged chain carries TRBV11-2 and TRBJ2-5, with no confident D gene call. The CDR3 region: CASSPSGFLRETQYF. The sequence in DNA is TGTGCCAGCAGCCCCTCGGGTTTTCTCCGGGAGACCCAGTACTTC.